These 16 T cell receptor beta chains were sequenced from one sample in a study of blood T cell repertoires in COVID-19. Assay: immunoSEQ multiplex PCR; the TCRdb copy retains only in-frame clones and omits some. Here the sample spans 190,000 or so clones, 65% to 85% being singletons. The sample was peripheral blood. Receptors originate from a man aged 50 or older with active or convalescent COVID-19.

This clone was seen a handful of times. The chain carries TRBV19 and TRBJ2-2; 12 nucleotides agree with TRBD2. Trimming at V came to 4 bases and at J to 4 bases, leaving 13 bases not matched to a gene. The CDR3 totals 19 residues. Germline V gives CDR1 LNHDA, CDR2 SQIVND (reference sequence). This CDR3 reads CASSKEGLAGGRVTGELFF. In nucleotides, the CDR3 is TGTGCCAGTAGTAAGGAAGGGCTAGCGGGGGGGCGTGTCACCGGGGAGCTGTTTTTT.

The chain is built from TRBV25-1 and TRBJ1-5, with TRBD1 matching 8 bases. The J segment lost 6 bases and the V segment lost 4 bases, leaving 2 bases of the junction unmatched. CDR3 length: 13 amino acids. Germline loops: CDR1 MGHDK, CDR2 SYGVNS. CDR3 in DNA: TGTGCCAGCAGTGGGACAGGGACTCAGCCCCAGCATTTT. Translated: CASSGTGTQPQHF.

V is TRBV28 and J is TRBJ1-1, with D uncertain. The CDR3 is made up of 14 amino acids. V was pared by 5 bases and J by 1 base, with 11 bases between. CDR1 MDHEN and CDR2 SYDVKM come from the germline V gene. CDR3: CASSPGSWNTEAFF. CDR3 DNA sequence: TGTGCCAGCAGTCCCGGGTCATGGAACACTGAAGCTTTCTTT. Full variable domain (remainder filled in from reference TRBV28 and TRBJ1-1): DVKVTQSSRYLVKRTGEKVFLECVQDMDHENMFWYRQDPGLGLRLIYFSYDVKMKEKGDIPEGYSVSREKKERFSLILESASTNQTSMYLCASSPGSWNTEAFFGQGTRLTVV.

The gene calls are TRBV10-3 and TRBJ1-5; 10 bases line up with TRBD1. Trimming at V came to 5 bases and at J to 6 bases, leaving 10 bases not matched to a gene. The germline V gene encodes CDR1 ENHRY and CDR2 SYGVKD. This CDR3 has 16 amino acids. The CDR3 DNA sequence: TGTGCCATCAGTCCGGGACAGGGGTCGGGGAGTCAGCCCCAGCATTTT. Encoded protein: CAISPGQGSGSQPQHF.

The gene calls are TRBV4-1 and TRBJ1-4; no firm D call. The CDR3 is 17 amino acids. V shed 0 bases and J shed 7 bases, with 18 bases lying between them. Germline values: CDR1 MGHRA, CDR2 YSYEKL. The CDR3 here is CASSQEEVGGWGEKLFF. CDR3 coding DNA: TGCGCCAGCAGCCAAGAGGAAGTGGGAGGATGGGGTGAAAAACTGTTTTTT.

The chain joins TRBV28 to TRBJ1-1, with D perhaps TRBD1 (6 bases). CDR3 length equals 15 residues. The germline CDR1 and CDR2 sequences are MDHEN and SYDVKM. Trimming removed 5 bases at V and 1 base at J, with 14 bases between. CDR3 region: CASSPRQGRNTEAFF. The CDR3 DNA sequence: TGTGCCAGCAGTCCCAGGCAGGGGAGGAACACTGAAGCTTTCTTT.

The CDR3, as DNA: TGTGCCAGCAGCAAAGGGGGGGGTCCTAATGAAAAACTGTTTTTT. It encodes CASSKGGGPNEKLFF. The chain uses TRBV21-1 and TRBJ1-4. TRBV21-1 corresponds to a pseudogene. The CDR3 has 15 residues.

V is TRBV6-2 or TRBV6-3 and J is TRBJ1-6; TRBD1 matches 8 bases. The CDR3 extends over 17 amino acids. Losses at the gene ends were 5 bases for V and 7 bases for J; bases not matched to a gene: 13. From germline, CDR1 is MNHEY and CDR2 SVGEGT. CDR3 protein: CASSLPARDRRNSPLHF. As DNA, the CDR3 is TGTGCCAGCAGTCTCCCCGCCCGGGACAGGAGAAATTCACCCCTCCACTTT.

This chain joins TRBV11-2 and TRBJ1-1; maybe TRBD1 (6 bases). CDR3 size: 15 residues. Trimming took off 5 bases at V and 1 base at J, with 14 bases between the two ends. Germline values: CDR1 SGHAT, CDR2 FQNNGV. The DNA for the CDR3 is TGTGCCAGCAGCCACTACACCAGGGGGAACACTGAAGCTTTCTTT. Translating it yields CASSHYTRGNTEAFF. The full variable domain, with the rest looked up from reference TRBV11-2 and TRBJ1-1, is EAGVAQSPRYKIIEKRQSVAFWCNPISGHATLYWYQQILGQGPKLLIQFQNNGVVDDSQLPKDRFSAERLKGVDSTLKIQPAKLEDSAVYLCASSHYTRGNTEAFFGQGTRLTVV.

The rearrangement joins TRBV3-1 (or the pseudogene TRBV3-2) to TRBJ1-2, with no clear D. The V gene lost 0 bases and the J gene lost 8 bases, with 10 bases spanning the gap. This CDR3 is 13 amino acids long. Germline CDR1 and CDR2: LGHDT and YNNKEL (reference sequence). In DNA, the CDR3 is TGTGCCAGCAGCCAAGACCGGGGAAGAGGCTACACCTTC. Protein sequence: CASSQDRGRGYTF.

This sequence joins TRBV10-3 and TRBJ1-5, with D uncertain. Between the trimmed V and J ends, which lost 0 bases and 0 bases, there was a span of 12 bases. Germline values: CDR1 ENHRY, CDR2 SYGVKD. The CDR3 sequence is 17 residues long. The chain's CDR3 is CAISESKEGYSNQPQHF. DNA of the CDR3: TGTGCCATCAGTGAGTCCAAGGAGGGTTATAGCAATCAGCCCCAGCATTTT.

There are a few counts of this clone. This chain joins TRBV5-6 and TRBJ2-1; D uncertain. V lost 5 bases, J lost 7 bases, and 7 bases lay in between. CDR1 is SGHDT, CDR2 YYEEEE, per germline. The CDR3 length is 11 residues. CDR3 amino acids: CASSRLNEQFF. CDR3 DNA: TGTGCCAGCAGTCGTTTAAATGAGCAGTTCTTC.

The chain is built from TRBV9 and TRBJ2-5; 12 bases map to TRBD2. Losses at the gene ends were 2 bases for V and 1 base for J; bases not matched to a gene: 6. This CDR3 has 17 amino acids. Germline loops: CDR1 SGDLS, CDR2 YYNGEE. CDR3 DNA: TGTGCCAGCAGCGTGGGACTAGCGGGCACGCTCCAAGAGACCCAGTACTTC. The encoded protein is CASSVGLAGTLQETQYF.

The V call is TRBV5-4, the J call TRBJ1-6; 8 bases match TRBD1. This CDR3 region has 17 residues. After removal of 0 bases from V and 8 bases from J, the junction contained 10 bases not matched to a gene. The germline CDR1 and CDR2 sequences are SGHNT and YYREEE (reference sequence). CDR3: CASSLDRVGTGYSPLHF. The CDR3 DNA is TGTGCCAGCAGCTTGGATCGAGTGGGGACAGGATATTCACCCCTCCACTTT. Supplemented by reference TRBV5-4 and TRBJ1-6, the full variable domain reads ETGVTQSPTHLIKTRGQQVTLRCSSQSGHNTVSWYQQALGQGPQFIFQYYREEENGRGNFPPRFSGLQFPNYSSELNVNALELDDSALYLCASSLDRVGTGYSPLHFGNGTRLTVT.

This sequence joins TRBV9 and TRBJ2-2; 7 bases match TRBD2. The CDR3 is 16 residues long. Trimming cost V 0 bases and J 5 bases; bases outside gene matches: 7. The V gene's germline CDR1 is SGDLS and CDR2 YYNGEE. CDR3 DNA sequence: TGTGCCAGCAGCGTAGTCGCGGGAGTTAGGACCGGGGAGCTGTTTTTT. Its translation is CASSVVAGVRTGELFF.

The chain uses TRBV19 and TRBJ2-3, with 11 bases aligning to TRBD2. Looked up from germline, CDR1 is LNHDA and CDR2 is SQIVND (reference sequence). The CDR3 is made up of 20 amino acids. V lost 0 bases and J lost 0; bases outside the gene matches: 11. CDR3 DNA: TGTGCCAGTAGTATAGATAGCCTAGCGGGGGGTCGCTCTAGCACAGATACGCAGTATTTT. Its translation is CASSIDSLAGGRSSTDTQYF.